The source of this T cell receptor (beta chain) is a study of T cell repertoires in cytomegalovirus infection. Turning to the study itself: Public TCR beta signatures provided an indication of both CMV infection and a matching HLA type. Findings of the study overall: Cumulative public TCR beta family frequency identified carriers of CMV plus the relevant HLA.

V shed 4 bases, J shed 0 bases, and the junction held 8 bases outside the gene matches. The germline V gene encodes CDR1 SGHNT and CDR2 YYREEE (reference sequence). This CDR3 has 17 residues. TCRdb recomputed calls from the reads with MiXCR, one row per CDR3 protein. The sample has over 200,000 distinct CDR3 sequences; about 13% are singletons. In its sample, this clonotype was seen many times. No antigen is known for it. The sequenced material came from PBMCs. The genes are TRBV5-4 and TRBJ2-1, with TRBD2 matching over 9 bases. The sequence was obtained from a human donor in good health (CMV status not recorded). Some clones in this sample may be carry-over from other donors' samples. CDR3 amino acids: CASSGTFSGSSYNEQFF. The CDR3 nucleotides read TGTGCCAGCAGCGGTACATTTAGCGGGAGCTCCTACAATGAGCAGTTCTTC. Complete variable domain (other parts from reference TRBV5-4 and TRBJ2-1): ETGVTQSPTHLIKTRGQQVTLRCSSQSGHNTVSWYQQALGQGPQFIFQYYREEENGRGNFPPRFSGLQFPNYSSELNVNALELDDSALYLCASSGTFSGSSYNEQFFGPGTRLTVL.